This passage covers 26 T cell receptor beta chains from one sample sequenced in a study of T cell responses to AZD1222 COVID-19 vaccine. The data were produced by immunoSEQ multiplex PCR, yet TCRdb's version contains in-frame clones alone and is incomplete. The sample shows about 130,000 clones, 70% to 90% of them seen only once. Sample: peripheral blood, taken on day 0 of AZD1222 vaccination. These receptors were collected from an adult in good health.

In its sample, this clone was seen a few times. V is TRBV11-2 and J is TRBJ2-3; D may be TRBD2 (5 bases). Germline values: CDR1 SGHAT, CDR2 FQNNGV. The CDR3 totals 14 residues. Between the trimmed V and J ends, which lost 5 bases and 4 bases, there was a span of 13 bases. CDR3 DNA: TGTGCCAGCAGCATCGGAGGAGGACCAGATACGCAGTATTTT. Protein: CASSIGGGPDTQYF.

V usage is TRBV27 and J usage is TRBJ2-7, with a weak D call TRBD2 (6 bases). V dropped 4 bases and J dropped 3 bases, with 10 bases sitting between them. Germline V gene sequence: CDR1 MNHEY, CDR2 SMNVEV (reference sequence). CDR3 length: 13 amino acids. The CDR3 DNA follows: TGTGCCAGCAGTTGGGGACTGAACTACGAGCAGTACTTC. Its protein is CASSWGLNYEQYF.

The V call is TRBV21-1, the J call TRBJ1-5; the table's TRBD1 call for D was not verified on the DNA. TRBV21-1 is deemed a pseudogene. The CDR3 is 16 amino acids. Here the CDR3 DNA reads TGTGCCAGCATCCCAAGACAGATGACTAGCAATCAGCCCCAGCATTTT. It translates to CASIPRQMTSNQPQHF.

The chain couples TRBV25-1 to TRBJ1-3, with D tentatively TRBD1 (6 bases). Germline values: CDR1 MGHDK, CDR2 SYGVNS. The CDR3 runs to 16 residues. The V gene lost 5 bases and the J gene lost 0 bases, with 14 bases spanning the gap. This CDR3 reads CASSTHRDLSGNTIYF. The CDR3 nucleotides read TGTGCCAGCAGTACTCACAGGGACCTCTCTGGAAACACCATATATTTT.

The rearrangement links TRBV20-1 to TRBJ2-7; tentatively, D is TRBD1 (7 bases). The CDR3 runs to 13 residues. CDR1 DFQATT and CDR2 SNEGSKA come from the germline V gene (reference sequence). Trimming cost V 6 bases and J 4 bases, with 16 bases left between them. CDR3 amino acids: CSASQTGRYEQYF. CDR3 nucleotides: TGCAGTGCCAGTCAGACAGGGAGGTACGAGCAGTACTTC.

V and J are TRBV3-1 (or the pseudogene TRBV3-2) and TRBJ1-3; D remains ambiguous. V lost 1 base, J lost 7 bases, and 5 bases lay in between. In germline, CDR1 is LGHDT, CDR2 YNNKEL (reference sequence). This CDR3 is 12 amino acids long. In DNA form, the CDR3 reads TGTGCCAGCAGCCAAGGGCGGAACACCATATATTTT. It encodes CASSQGRNTIYF.

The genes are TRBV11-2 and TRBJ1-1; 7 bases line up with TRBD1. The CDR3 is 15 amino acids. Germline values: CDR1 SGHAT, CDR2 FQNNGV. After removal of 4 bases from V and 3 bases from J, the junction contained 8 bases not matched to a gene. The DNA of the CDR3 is TGTGCCAGCAGCTCCGACAGGGTGAAGGACACTGAAGCTTTCTTT. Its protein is CASSSDRVKDTEAFF.

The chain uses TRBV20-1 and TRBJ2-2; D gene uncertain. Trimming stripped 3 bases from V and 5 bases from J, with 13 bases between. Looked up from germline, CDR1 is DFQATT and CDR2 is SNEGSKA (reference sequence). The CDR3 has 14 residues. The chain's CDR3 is CSASNVRGTGELFF. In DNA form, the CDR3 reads TGCAGTGCTAGTAACGTTAGAGGAACCGGGGAGCTGTTTTTT.

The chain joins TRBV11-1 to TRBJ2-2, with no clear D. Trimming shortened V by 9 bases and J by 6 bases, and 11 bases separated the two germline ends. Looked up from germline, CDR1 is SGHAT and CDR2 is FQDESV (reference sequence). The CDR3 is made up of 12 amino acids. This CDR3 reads CASRLGPGELFF. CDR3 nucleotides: TGTGCCAGTCGGCTCGGGCCCGGGGAGCTGTTTTTT. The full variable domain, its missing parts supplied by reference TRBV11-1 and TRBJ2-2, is EAEVAQSPRYKITEKSQAVAFWCDPISGHATLYWYRQILGQGPELLVQFQDESVVDDSQLPKDRFSAERLKGVDSTLKIQPAELGDSAMYLCASRLGPGELFFGEGSRLTVL.

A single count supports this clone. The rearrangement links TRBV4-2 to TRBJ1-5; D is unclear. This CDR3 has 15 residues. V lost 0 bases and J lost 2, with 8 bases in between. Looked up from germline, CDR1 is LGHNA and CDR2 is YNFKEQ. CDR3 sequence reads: CASSQEGEGNQPQHF. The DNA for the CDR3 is TGTGCCAGCAGCCAAGAGGGTGAGGGCAATCAGCCCCAGCATTTT.

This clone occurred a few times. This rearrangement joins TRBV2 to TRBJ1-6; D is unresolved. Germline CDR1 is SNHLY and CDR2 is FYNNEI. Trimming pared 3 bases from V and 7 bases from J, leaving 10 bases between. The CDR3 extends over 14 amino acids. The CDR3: CASSDRTINSPLHF. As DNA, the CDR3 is TGTGCCAGCAGTGATCGGACTATCAATTCACCCCTCCACTTT.

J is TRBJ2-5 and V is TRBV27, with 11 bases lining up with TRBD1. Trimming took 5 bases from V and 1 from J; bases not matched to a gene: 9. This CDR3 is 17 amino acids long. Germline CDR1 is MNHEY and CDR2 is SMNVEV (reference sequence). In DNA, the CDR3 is TGTGCCAGCAGTCCCTACTCCGGGACAGGGGGCCAAGAGACCCAGTACTTC. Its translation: CASSPYSGTGGQETQYF.

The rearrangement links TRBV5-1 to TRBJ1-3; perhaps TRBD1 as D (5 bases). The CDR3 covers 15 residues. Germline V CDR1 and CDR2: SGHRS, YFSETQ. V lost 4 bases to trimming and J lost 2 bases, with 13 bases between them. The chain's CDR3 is CASSPGGWAGNTIYF. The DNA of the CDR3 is TGCGCCAGCAGCCCTGGGGGGTGGGCTGGAAACACCATATATTTT.

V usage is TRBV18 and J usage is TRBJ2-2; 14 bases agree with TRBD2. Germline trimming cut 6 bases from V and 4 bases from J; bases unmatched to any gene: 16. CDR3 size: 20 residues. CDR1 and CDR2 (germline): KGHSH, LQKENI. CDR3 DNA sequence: TGTGCCAGCTCGCTTACTGCTCCGGGACTAGCGGGAGCGGGCACCGGGGAGCTGTTTTTT. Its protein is CASSLTAPGLAGAGTGELFF.

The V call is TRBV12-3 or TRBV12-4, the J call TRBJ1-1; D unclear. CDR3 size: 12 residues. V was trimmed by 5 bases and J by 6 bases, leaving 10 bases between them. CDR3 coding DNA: TGTGCCAGCAGTCGCGTTGGGGCTGAAGCTTTCTTT. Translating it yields CASSRVGAEAFF.

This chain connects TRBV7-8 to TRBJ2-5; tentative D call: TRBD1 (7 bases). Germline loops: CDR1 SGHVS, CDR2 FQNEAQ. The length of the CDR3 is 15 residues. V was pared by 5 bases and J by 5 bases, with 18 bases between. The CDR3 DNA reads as TGTGCCAGCAGCCCAGGGGGGACCCCCTGGGAGACCCAGTACTTC. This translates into CASSPGGTPWETQYF.

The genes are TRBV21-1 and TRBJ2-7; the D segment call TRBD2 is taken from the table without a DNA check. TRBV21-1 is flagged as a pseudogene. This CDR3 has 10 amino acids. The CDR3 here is CASGQREQYF. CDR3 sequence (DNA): TGTGCCAGCGGCCAGCGGGAGCAGTACTTC.

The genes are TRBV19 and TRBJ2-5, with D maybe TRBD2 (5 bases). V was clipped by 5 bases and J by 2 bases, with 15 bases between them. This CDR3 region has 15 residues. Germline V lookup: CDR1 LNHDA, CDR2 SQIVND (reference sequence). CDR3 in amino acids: CASSLGVGEQETQYF. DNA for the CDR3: TGTGCCAGTAGTCTCGGGGTCGGGGAGCAAGAGACCCAGTACTTC.

CDR3 sequence: CASSFYSGGAGNEQFF. The CDR3 nucleotides read TGTGCCAGCAGCTTCTATAGCGGGGGGGCAGGCAATGAGCAGTTCTTC. J is TRBJ2-1 and V is TRBV7-2; 11 bases align to TRBD2. Looked up from germline, CDR1 is SGHTA and CDR2 is FQGNSA. Losses at the gene ends were 3 bases for V and 6 bases for J; bases not matched to a gene: 7. The length of the CDR3 is 16 residues.

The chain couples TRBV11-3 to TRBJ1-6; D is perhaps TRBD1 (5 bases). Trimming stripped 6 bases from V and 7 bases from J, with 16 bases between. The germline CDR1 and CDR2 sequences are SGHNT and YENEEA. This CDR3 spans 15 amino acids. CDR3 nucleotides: TGTGCCAGCAGACCCGGGACTTGGACGAATTCACCCCTCCACTTT. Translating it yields CASRPGTWTNSPLHF. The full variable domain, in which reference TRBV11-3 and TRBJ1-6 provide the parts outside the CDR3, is EAGVVQSPRYKIIEKKQPVAFWCNPISGHNTLYWYLQNLGQGPELLIRYENEEAVDDSQLPKDRFSAERLKGVDSTLKIQPAELGDSAVYLCASRPGTWTNSPLHFGNGTRLTVT.

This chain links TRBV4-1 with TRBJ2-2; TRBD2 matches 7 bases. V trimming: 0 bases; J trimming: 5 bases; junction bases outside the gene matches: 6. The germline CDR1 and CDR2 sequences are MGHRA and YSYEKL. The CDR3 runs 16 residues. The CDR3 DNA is TGCGCCAGCAGCCAAGATCTGGCGGGGGTTACCGGGGAGCTGTTTTTT. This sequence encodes CASSQDLAGVTGELFF.

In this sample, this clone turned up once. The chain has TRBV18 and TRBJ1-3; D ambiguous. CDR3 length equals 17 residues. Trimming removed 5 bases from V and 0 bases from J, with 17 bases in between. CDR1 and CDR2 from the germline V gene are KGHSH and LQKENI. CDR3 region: CASSTTLSSSSGNTIYF. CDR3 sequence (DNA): TGTGCCAGCTCAACCACCCTCAGTTCTAGCTCTGGAAACACCATATATTTT.

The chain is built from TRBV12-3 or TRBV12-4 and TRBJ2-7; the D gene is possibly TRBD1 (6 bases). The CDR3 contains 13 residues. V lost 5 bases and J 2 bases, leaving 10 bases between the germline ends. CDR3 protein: CASSPGHPYEQYF. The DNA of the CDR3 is TGTGCCAGCAGTCCGGGACACCCCTACGAGCAGTACTTC.

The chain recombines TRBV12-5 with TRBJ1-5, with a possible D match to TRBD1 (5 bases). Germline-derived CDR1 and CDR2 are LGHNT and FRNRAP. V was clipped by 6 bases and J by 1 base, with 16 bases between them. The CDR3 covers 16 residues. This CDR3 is CASGRGTDWSNQPQHF. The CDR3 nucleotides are TGTGCTAGTGGGCGAGGGACCGACTGGAGCAATCAGCCCCAGCATTTT.

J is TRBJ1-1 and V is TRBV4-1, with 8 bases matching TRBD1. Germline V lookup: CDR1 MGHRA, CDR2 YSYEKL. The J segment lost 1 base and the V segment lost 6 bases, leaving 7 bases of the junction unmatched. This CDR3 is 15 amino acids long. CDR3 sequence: CASRRIQGANTEAFF. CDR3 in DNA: TGCGCCAGCAGACGAATCCAGGGGGCGAACACTGAAGCTTTCTTT.

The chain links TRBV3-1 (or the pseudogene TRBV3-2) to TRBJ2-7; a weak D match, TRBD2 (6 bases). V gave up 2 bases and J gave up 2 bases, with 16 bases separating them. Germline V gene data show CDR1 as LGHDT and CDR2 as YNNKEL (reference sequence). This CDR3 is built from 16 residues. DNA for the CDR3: TGTGCCAGCAGCCAACTCTTGGGGACTGTCACCTACGAGCAGTACTTC. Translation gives CASSQLLGTVTYEQYF.